The 10 T cell receptor beta chains below come from one sample, sequenced in a study of shared clonotypes between healthy human individuals. Measured with immunoSEQ multiplex PCR; TCRdb has only the in-frame clones, and not every one. The data contain a few million clones, approximately 95% of them singletons. The sequenced sample consisted of naive CD4+ T cells from PBMCs. Subset: CD45RA+ positively selected. The receptor source for this set is a man aged 18-30 years in good health. Some clones in this sample may be carry-over from other donors' samples.

J is TRBJ2-1 and V is TRBV19; 7 bases match TRBD1. This CDR3 spans 14 amino acids. Germline V gene sequence: CDR1 LNHDA, CDR2 SQIVND (reference sequence). Trimming removed 6 bases from V and 7 bases from J; junction bases left unmatched: 9. The CDR3 DNA is TGTGCCAGTAGCCTGAAGGGGGCGGTGAATGAGCAGTTCTTC. Translating it yields CASSLKGAVNEQFF.

The chain uses TRBV11-3 and TRBJ2-3; 7 bases fit TRBD1. Trimming at V came to 4 bases and at J to 2 bases, leaving 3 bases not matched to a gene. This CDR3 has 14 amino acids. Per the germline V gene, CDR1 is SGHNT and CDR2 is YENEEA. CDR3 sequence: CASSSGQDTDTQYF. The CDR3 DNA sequence: TGTGCCAGCAGCTCCGGACAGGACACAGATACGCAGTATTTT. Full variable domain (remainder filled in from reference TRBV11-3 and TRBJ2-3): EAGVVQSPRYKIIEKKQPVAFWCNPISGHNTLYWYLQNLGQGPELLIRYENEEAVDDSQLPKDRFSAERLKGVDSTLKIQPAELGDSAVYLCASSSGQDTDTQYFGPGTRLTVL.

The chain uses TRBV27 and TRBJ1-5, with a weak D call TRBD1 (5 bases). The CDR3 extends over 15 amino acids. The germline V and J ends were trimmed by 1 base and 6 bases, with 13 bases remaining between them. CDR1 and CDR2 (germline): MNHEY, SMNVEV (reference sequence). Here the CDR3 reads CASSLFRGGRQPQHF. The CDR3 DNA follows: TGTGCCAGCAGTTTATTTCGGGGGGGACGTCAGCCCCAGCATTTT.

This rearrangement joins TRBV7-7 to TRBJ2-7, with D perhaps matching TRBD2 (5 bases). The CDR3 spans 14 residues. V was trimmed by 4 bases and J by 3 bases, leaving 13 bases between them. Germline lookup yields CDR1 SSHAT and CDR2 FNYEAQ (reference sequence). The CDR3 DNA is TGTGCCAGCAGCTCCACCTTGGGGAGCTACGAGCAGTACTTC. Residues: CASSSTLGSYEQYF.

Here the CDR3 DNA reads TGTGCCAGCTCGGGGGGACTAGCGGGAAACTATGAGCAGTTCTTC. It codes for CASSGGLAGNYEQFF. This rearrangement joins TRBV18 to TRBJ2-1; 13 bases align to TRBD2. Germline-derived CDR1 and CDR2 are KGHSH and LQKENI. V gave up 6 bases and J gave up 8 bases; unmatched junction bases: 7. The CDR3 sequence is 15 residues long.

This chain connects TRBV5-1 to TRBJ2-5; D may be TRBD1 (5 bases). Trimming pared 2 bases from V and 1 base from J, leaving 9 bases between. This CDR3 spans 14 amino acids. Per the germline V gene, CDR1 is SGHRS and CDR2 is YFSETQ. CDR3 region: CASSFRQPQETQYF. The CDR3 region has the DNA TGCGCCAGCAGCTTCCGACAGCCCCAAGAGACCCAGTACTTC. The full variable domain, completed using reference TRBV5-1 and TRBJ2-5, is KAGVTQTPRYLIKTRGQQVTLSCSPISGHRSVSWYQQTPGQGLQFLFEYFSETQRNKGNFPGRFSGRQFSNSRSEMNVSTLELGDSALYLCASSFRQPQETQYFGPGTRLLVL.

The chain couples TRBV5-6 to TRBJ2-1; TRBD1 or TRBD2 may be the D gene (5 bases each). Germline CDR1 and CDR2: SGHDT and YYEEEE. With 3 bases removed from V and 9 bases from J, the gap between germline ends came to 13 bases. The CDR3 runs to 13 residues. CDR3 in amino acids: CASSWRMGTEQFF. Written as DNA, the CDR3 is TGTGCCAGCAGCTGGCGTATGGGGACTGAGCAGTTCTTC.

The rearrangement uses TRBV10-2 and TRBJ2-2, with no clear D. With 3 bases removed from V and 4 bases from J, the gap between germline ends came to 21 bases. The CDR3 contains 18 residues. The germline CDR1 and CDR2 sequences are WSHSY and SAAADI. CDR3 sequence: CASSDPLRRSLPTGELFF. The CDR3 nucleotides read TGCGCCAGCAGTGACCCCTTAAGAAGGTCCTTACCCACCGGGGAGCTGTTTTTT.

CDR3 in DNA: TGTGCCAGCAGCTTGGGGGGACAGTTCAAGAGAGTCCAGTACTTC. Amino acids: CASSLGGQFKRVQYF. The chain carries TRBV5-5 and TRBJ2-5; 7 bases align to TRBD1. Germline V lookup: CDR1 SGHKS, CDR2 YYEKEE (reference sequence). V was pared by 0 bases and J by 10 bases, with 12 bases of the junction left unmatched. CDR3 length: 15 amino acids.

The V gene is TRBV5-1, the J gene TRBJ1-3, with D unclear. Germline CDR1 and CDR2: SGHRS and YFSETQ. CDR3 size: 14 residues. V lost 0 bases and J lost 4, with 8 bases in between. The CDR3 bases are TGCGCCAGCAGCTTGGAAGGGTACGGAAACACCATATATTTT. Residues: CASSLEGYGNTIYF.